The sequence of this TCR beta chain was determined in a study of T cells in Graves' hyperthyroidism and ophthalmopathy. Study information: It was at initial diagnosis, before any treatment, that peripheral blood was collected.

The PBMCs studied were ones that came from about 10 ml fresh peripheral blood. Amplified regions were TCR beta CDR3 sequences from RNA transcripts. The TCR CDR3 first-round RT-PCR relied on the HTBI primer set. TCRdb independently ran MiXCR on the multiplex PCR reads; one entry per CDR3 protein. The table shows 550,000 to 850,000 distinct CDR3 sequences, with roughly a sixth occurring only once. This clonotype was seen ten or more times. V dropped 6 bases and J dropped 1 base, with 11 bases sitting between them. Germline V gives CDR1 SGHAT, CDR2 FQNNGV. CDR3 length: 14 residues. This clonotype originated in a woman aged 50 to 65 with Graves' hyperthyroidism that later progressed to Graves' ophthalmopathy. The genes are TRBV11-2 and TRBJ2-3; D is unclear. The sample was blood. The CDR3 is CASSYLPGTDTQYF. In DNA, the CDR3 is TGTGCCAGCAGTTACCTACCGGGCACAGATACGCAGTATTTT.